This TCR beta chain was captured by sequencing in a study of T cells in Graves' hyperthyroidism and ophthalmopathy. Fresh peripheral blood, 9.5 to 10 ml of it, supplied the PBMCs. It was RNA transcripts that yielded the amplified TCR beta CDR3 regions. The HTBI primer set served for first-round RT-PCR of the TCR CDR3. MiXCR was run by TCRdb on the multiplex PCR reads, yielding one entry per CDR3 protein. This sample has approximately 600,000 distinct CDR3 sequences; around 16% occur once, and the top ten carry around 4%. Findings of the study overall: Blood held most thyroid clonotypes expanded above 0.001 frequency. Ophthalmopathy, which appeared later, was predicted by the model a median roughly 6.4 months before onset.

The table lists this clonotype with a few counts. Antigen: not known. The specimen was blood. This sequence was found in a woman aged 25 to 39 with Graves' hyperthyroidism.

The chain's CDR3 is CASSPGQGLAGYNEQFF. The CDR3 coding sequence is TGTGCCAGTAGTCCGGGACAAGGACTAGCGGGATACAATGAGCAGTTCTTC. V gene TRBV19 combines with J gene TRBJ2-1; 12 bases align to TRBD2. This CDR3 has 17 amino acids. V lost 5 bases to trimming and J lost 4 bases; unmatched junction nucleotides: 9. Germline loops: CDR1 LNHDA, CDR2 SQIVND (reference sequence). The full variable domain, completed using reference TRBV19 and TRBJ2-1, is DGGITQSPKYLFRKEGQNVTLSCEQNLNHDAMYWYRQDPGQGLRLIYYSQIVNDFQKGDIAEGYSVSREKKESFPLTVTSAQKNPTAFYLCASSPGQGLAGYNEQFFGPGTRLTVL.